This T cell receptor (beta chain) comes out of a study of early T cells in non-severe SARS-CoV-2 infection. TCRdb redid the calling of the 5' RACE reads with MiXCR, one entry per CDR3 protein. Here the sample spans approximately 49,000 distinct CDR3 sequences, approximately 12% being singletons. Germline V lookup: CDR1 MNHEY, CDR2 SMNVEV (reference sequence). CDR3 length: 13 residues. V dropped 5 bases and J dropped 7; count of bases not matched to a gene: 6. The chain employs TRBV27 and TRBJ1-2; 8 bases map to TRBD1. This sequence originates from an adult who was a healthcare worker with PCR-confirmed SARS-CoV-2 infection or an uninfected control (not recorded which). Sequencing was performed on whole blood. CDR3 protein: CASSAGGASGYTF. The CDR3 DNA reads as TGTGCCAGCAGTGCAGGGGGCGCAAGTGGCTACACCTTC.